The sequence of this T cell receptor (beta chain) was determined in a study of shared clonotypes between healthy human individuals. Study-wide background: Contributing individuals were a couple of females and a few males aged 18 to 49.

The CDR3 has 15 amino acids. J was trimmed by 5 bases and V by 4 bases; bases with no gene match: 6. Germline assignment: CDR1 SGHRS and CDR2 YFSETQ. This clone has just one count. Authors' analysis steps: Filtering differed for immunoSEQ, which gave only junction sequences without quality scores. The method was immunoSEQ multiplex PCR; TCRdb's version includes in-frame clones alone and lacks a portion of them. The DNA was the basis for D and trimming; V, J and clone size are from that table. The data hold over 800,000 clones, with 80% to 95% observed a single time. Naive CD8 cells, CD45RO-negative and positively selected for CCR7, excluded terminally differentiated effector memory CD45RA+ cells.

The TCR was taken from a man aged 25-40 years in good health. The chain links TRBV5-1 to TRBJ2-2; TRBD2 agrees at 9 bases. The sample consisted of naive CD8+ T cells sorted from blood. The DNA for the CDR3 is TGCGCCAGCAGCCCCGGGACTAGCCGTACCGGGGAGCTGTTTTTT. Protein: CASSPGTSRTGELFF.